Each of the 9 T cell receptor beta chains below was sequenced from the same sample in a study of T cells expressing NK-cell markers. One entry per CDR3 protein, without DNA, is what TCRdb gives after re-calling the 5' RACE reads. This sample carries hundreds of thousands of distinct CDR3 sequences, with approximately 6.8% going to the ten biggest clones. Sequenced: blood T cells: a sorted CD56 or NKG2C T cell subset, CD4+ or CD8+ T cells, or bulk PBMC T cells (not recorded which). The source is a woman aged 18 to 75 in good health.

The chain recombines TRBV2 with TRBJ2-3; TCRdb's D call, TRBD2, is unchecked because there is no DNA. The CDR3 is 15 residues long. Germline CDR1 reads SNHLY; CDR2 reads FYNNEI. The CDR3: CASSEGTYNTDTQYF.

The chain employs TRBV4-1 and TRBJ1-3; no DNA is available, so the TRBD1 call from TCRdb remains unchecked. Germline-derived CDR1 and CDR2 are MGHRA and YSYEKL. The CDR3 length is 15 residues. The CDR3 sequence is CASSQVQGGGNTIYF.

The chain has TRBV11-2 and TRBJ2-5. Germline V gene lookup returns CDR1 SGHAT and CDR2 FQNNGV. There are 16 residues in the CDR3. CDR3 amino acids: CASSFWVARQQETQYF.

V usage is TRBV12-3 or TRBV12-4 and J usage is TRBJ2-1; no DNA is available, so the TRBD1 call from TCRdb remains unchecked. The CDR3 is 13 residues long. The CDR3 region is CASSPWDINEQFF.

The chain uses TRBV9 and TRBJ1-1. CDR1 SGDLS and CDR2 YYNGEE come from the germline V gene. The CDR3 sequence is 16 residues long. The CDR3 is CASSPEARRPNTEAFF. The full variable domain, rest sourced from reference TRBV9 and TRBJ1-1, is DSGVTQTPKHLITATGQRVTLRCSPRSGDLSVYWYQQSLDQGLQFLIQYYNGEERAKGNILERFSAQQFPDLHSELNLSSLELGDSALYFCASSPEARRPNTEAFFGQGTRLTVV.

This rearrangement joins TRBV4-1 to TRBJ1-1; the TRBD1 assignment by TCRdb is unverifiable without DNA. The CDR3 sequence is 15 residues long. Germline CDR1 and CDR2: MGHRA and YSYEKL. The CDR3 is CASSQFGAGNTEAFF.

The chain uses TRBV5-8 and TRBJ2-1; as DNA is missing, the TRBD2 call by TCRdb cannot be tested. Germline CDR1 and CDR2: SGHTS and YDEGEE. The CDR3 contains 17 residues. The CDR3 reads CASSLGTSGNYYNEQFF. Together with reference TRBV5-8 and TRBJ2-1, the CDR3 gives the full variable domain: EAGVTQSPTHLIKTRGQQATLRCSPISGHTSVYWYQQALGLGLQFLLWYDEGEERNRGNFPPRFSGRQFPNYSSELNVNALELEDSALYLCASSLGTSGNYYNEQFFGPGTRLTVL.

CDR3 protein: CASSQDLSGIYSEQYF. The V and J genes are TRBV4-3 and TRBJ2-7; TCRdb gives TRBD1 as the D gene, but with no DNA this cannot be confirmed. CDR3 length equals 16 residues. From germline, CDR1 is LGHNA and CDR2 YSLEER.

The J gene is TRBJ2-1, the V gene TRBV29-1; no DNA is available, so the TRBD1 call from TCRdb remains unchecked. The CDR3 totals 15 residues. Germline CDR1 is SQVTM and CDR2 is ANQGSEA. The CDR3 reads CSVSDSLLYDNEQFF.